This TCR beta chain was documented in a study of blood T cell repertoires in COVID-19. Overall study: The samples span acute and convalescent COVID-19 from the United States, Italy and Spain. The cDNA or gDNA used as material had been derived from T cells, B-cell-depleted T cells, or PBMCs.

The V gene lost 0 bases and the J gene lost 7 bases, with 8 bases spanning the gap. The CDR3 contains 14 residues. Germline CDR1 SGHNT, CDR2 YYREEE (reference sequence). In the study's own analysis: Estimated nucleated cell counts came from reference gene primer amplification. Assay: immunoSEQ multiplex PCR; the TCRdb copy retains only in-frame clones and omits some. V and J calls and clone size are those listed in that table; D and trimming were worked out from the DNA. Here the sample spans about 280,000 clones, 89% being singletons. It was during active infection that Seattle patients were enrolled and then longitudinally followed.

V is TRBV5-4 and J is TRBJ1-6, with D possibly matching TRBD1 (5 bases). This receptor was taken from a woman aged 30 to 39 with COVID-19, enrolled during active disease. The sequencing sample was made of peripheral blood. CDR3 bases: TGTGCCAGCAGCTTGGATCGGGGGAATTCACCCCTCCACTTT. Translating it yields CASSLDRGNSPLHF. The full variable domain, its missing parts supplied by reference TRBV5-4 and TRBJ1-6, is ETGVTQSPTHLIKTRGQQVTLRCSSQSGHNTVSWYQQALGQGPQFIFQYYREEENGRGNFPPRFSGLQFPNYSSELNVNALELDDSALYLCASSLDRGNSPLHFGNGTRLTVT.